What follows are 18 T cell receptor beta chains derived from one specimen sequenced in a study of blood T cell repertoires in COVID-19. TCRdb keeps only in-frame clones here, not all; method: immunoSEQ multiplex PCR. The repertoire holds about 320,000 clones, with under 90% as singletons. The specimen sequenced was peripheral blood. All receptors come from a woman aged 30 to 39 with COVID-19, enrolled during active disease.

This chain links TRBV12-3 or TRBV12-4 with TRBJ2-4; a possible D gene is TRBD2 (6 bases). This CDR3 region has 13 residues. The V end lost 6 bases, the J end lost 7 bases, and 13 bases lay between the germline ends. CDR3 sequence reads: CASSPGVTNIQYF. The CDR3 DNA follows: TGTGCCAGCAGCCCGGGGGTCACGAACATTCAGTACTTC.

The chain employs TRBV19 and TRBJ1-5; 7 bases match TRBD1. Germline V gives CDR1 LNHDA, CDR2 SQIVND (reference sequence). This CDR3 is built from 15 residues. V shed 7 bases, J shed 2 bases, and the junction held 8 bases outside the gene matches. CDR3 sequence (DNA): TGTGCCAGTACCCTTACAGGGGTTGGCAATCAGCCCCAGCATTTT. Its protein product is CASTLTGVGNQPQHF.

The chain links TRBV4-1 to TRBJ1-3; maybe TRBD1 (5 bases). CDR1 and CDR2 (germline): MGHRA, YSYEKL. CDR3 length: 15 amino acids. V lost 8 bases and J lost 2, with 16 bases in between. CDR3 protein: CASCPDPRAGNTIYF. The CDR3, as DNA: TGCGCCAGCTGCCCGGACCCCAGGGCTGGAAACACCATATATTTT.

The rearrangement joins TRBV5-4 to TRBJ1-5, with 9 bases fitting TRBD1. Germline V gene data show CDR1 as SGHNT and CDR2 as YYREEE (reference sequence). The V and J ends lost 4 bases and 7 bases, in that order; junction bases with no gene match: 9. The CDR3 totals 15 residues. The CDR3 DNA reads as TGTGCCAGCAGCCTGGACAGGGGAGAGGGGCAGCCCCAGCATTTT. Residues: CASSLDRGEGQPQHF.

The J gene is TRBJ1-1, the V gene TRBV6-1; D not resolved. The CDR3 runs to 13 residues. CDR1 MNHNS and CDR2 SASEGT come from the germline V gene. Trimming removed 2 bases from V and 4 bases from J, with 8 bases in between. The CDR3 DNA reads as TGTGCCAGCAGTGAATCGGCGGCCACTGAAGCTTTCTTT. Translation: CASSESAATEAFF.

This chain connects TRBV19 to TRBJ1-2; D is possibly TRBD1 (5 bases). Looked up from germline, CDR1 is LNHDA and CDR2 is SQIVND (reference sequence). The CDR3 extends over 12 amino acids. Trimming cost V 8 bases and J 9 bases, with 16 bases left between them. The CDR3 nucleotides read TGTGCCAGTGAAGGGGACTTTAGGCGCTACACCTTC. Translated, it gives CASEGDFRRYTF.

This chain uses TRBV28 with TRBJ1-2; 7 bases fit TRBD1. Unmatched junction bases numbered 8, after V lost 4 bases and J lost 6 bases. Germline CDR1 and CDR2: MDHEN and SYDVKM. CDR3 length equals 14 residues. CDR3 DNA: TGTGCCAGCAGTTCCCCGGACAGGTACCATGGCTACACCTTC. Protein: CASSSPDRYHGYTF.

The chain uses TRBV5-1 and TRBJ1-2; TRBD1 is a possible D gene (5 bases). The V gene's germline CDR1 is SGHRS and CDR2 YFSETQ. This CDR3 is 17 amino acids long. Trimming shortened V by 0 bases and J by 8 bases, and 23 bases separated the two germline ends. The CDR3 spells CASSLAPKGVSLGGYTF. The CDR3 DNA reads TGCGCCAGCAGCTTGGCCCCAAAAGGGGTATCCCTCGGAGGCTACACCTTC.

DNA for the CDR3: TGCGCCAGCTGCTTGGGGCAGGGTGCTGAAGGCTACACCTTC. This encodes CASCLGQGAEGYTF. This chain joins TRBV4-1 and TRBJ1-2, with a possible D match to TRBD1 (5 bases). Trimming took 8 bases from V and 8 from J, leaving 21 bases between them. This CDR3 region has 14 residues. Germline values: CDR1 MGHRA, CDR2 YSYEKL.

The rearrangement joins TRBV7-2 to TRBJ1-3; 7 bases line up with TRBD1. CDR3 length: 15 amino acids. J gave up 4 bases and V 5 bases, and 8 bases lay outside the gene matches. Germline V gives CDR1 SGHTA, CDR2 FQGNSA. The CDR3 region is CASSPQTGRGNTIYF. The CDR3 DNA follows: TGTGCCAGCAGCCCACAGACAGGGCGAGGAAACACCATATATTTT.

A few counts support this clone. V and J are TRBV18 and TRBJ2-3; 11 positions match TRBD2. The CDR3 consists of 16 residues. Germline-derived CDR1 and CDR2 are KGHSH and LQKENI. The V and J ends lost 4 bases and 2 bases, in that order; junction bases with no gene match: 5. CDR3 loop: CASSHRSGGDTDTQYF. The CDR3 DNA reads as TGTGCCAGCTCACACCGTAGCGGGGGGGACACAGATACGCAGTATTTT.

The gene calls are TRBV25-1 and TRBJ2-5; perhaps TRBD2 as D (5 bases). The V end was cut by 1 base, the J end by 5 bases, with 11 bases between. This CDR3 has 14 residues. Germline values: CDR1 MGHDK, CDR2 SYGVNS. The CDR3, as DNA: TGTGCCAGCAGTGAATCGGGGTTGGGGGAGACCCAGTACTTC. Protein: CASSESGLGETQYF.

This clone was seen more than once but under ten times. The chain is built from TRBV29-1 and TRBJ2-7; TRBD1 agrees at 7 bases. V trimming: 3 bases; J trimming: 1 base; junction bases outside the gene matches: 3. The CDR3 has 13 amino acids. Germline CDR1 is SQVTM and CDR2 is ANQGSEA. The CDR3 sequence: CSVDNRGSYEQYF. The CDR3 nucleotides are TGCAGCGTTGATAACAGGGGTTCCTACGAGCAGTACTTC.

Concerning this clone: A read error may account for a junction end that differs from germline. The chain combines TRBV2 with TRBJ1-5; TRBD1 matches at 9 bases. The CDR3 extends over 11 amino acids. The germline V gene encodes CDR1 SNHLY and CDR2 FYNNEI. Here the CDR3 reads CASSVGDRVNF. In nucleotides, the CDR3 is TGTGCCAGCAGTGTAGGGGACAGGGTAAATTTT.

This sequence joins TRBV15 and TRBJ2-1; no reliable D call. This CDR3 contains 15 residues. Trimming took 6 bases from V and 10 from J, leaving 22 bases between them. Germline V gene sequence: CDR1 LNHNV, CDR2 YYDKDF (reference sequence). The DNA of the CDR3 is TGTGCCACCAGGAGATCTGGCGGTGGGTTGATGGAGCAGTTCTTC. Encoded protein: CATRRSGGGLMEQFF. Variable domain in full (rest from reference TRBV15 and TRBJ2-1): DAMVIQNPRYQVTQFGKPVTLSCSQTLNHNVMYWYQQKSSQAPKLLFHYYDKDFNNEADTPDNFQSRRPNTSFCFLDIRSPGLGDTAMYLCATRRSGGGLMEQFFGPGTRLTVL.

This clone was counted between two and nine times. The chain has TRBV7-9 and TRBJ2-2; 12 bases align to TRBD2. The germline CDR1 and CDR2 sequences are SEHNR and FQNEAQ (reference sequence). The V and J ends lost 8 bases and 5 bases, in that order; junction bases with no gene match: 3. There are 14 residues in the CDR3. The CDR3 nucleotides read TGTGCCAGCCGACTAGCGGGGGAAACCGGGGAGCTGTTTTTT. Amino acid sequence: CASRLAGETGELFF.

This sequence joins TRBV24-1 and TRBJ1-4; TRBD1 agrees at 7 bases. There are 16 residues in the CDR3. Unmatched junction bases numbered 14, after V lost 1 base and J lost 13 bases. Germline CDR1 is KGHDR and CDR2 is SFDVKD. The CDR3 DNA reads TGTGCCACCAGTGATTTATCGACAGGGAAGGCGAGGGGACTGTTTTTT. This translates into CATSDLSTGKARGLFF.

CDR3 nucleotides: TGCGCCAGCAGCCGGGCGGTCAGGGATAATGAAAAACTGTTTTTT. The encoded protein is CASSRAVRDNEKLFF. The chain carries TRBV4-1 and TRBJ1-4; D perhaps matches TRBD1 (5 bases). The ends were cut back, 4 bases at V and 4 bases at J, with 13 bases in the middle. The CDR3 is 15 residues long. CDR1 is MGHRA, CDR2 YSYEKL, per germline.